One and the same sample provided the 5 T cell receptor beta chains below, sequenced in a study of T cell repertoires in cytomegalovirus infection. TCRdb reanalysed the reads using MiXCR and keeps one entry per CDR3 protein. Of some 230,000 distinct CDR3 sequences listed, 22% are singletons. Sequencing used CD8+ T cells from PBMCs. These receptors originate from a human donor in good health (CMV status not recorded). Some clones in this sample may be carry-over from other donors' samples.

There are a few counts of this clonotype. The V and J genes are TRBV4-1 and TRBJ1-1; perhaps TRBD1 as D (5 bases). V was clipped by 0 bases and J by 0 bases, with 11 bases between them. The CDR3 contains 16 residues. The V gene's germline CDR1 is MGHRA and CDR2 YSYEKL. The CDR3 is CASSQERGRVNTEAFF. As DNA, the CDR3 is TGCGCCAGCAGCCAAGAAAGGGGCAGGGTGAACACTGAAGCTTTCTTT.

CDR3 nucleotides: TGTGCCAGCAGTTTAGAGGTAGCGGACGAGCAGTACTTC. Residues: CASSLEVADEQYF. The V gene is TRBV28, the J gene TRBJ2-7; D may be TRBD2 (6 bases). The CDR3 contains 13 residues. Trimming removed 2 bases at V and 5 bases at J, with 10 bases between. The germline CDR1 and CDR2 sequences are MDHEN and SYDVKM.

This clonotype was picked up one time. V and J are TRBV29-1 and TRBJ2-2; D unresolved. Per germline, CDR1 SQVTM and CDR2 ANQGSEA. The V and J ends lost 4 bases and 3 bases respectively, with 3 bases between them. CDR3 length: 11 amino acids. In nucleotides, the CDR3 is TGCAGCGTTGCACACACCGGGGAGCTGTTTTTT. Translating gives CSVAHTGELFF.

A remark on this clonotype: In this CDR3 the conserved last residue, phenylalanine or tryptophan, is missing, so a read error is likely. The chain carries TRBV7-9 and TRBJ1-2; D gene unclear. The germline V gene has CDR1 SEHNR and CDR2 FQNEAQ (reference sequence). This CDR3 contains 15 residues. V was pared by 5 bases and J by 2 bases, with 15 bases between. The CDR3 sequence: CASSPTDGVNYGYTY. DNA for the CDR3: TGTGCCAGCAGCCCAACGGACGGGGTAAACTATGGCTACACCTAC.

The sample holds a few counts of this clonotype. V usage is TRBV29-1 and J usage is TRBJ2-7; no clear D. Germline V gene sequence: CDR1 SQVTM, CDR2 ANQGSEA. Trimming removed 5 bases from V and 6 bases from J, with 8 bases in between. The CDR3 is made up of 10 amino acids. CDR3 residues: CSVIGPEQYF. The CDR3 coding sequence is TGCAGCGTTATTGGGCCCGAGCAGTACTTC.